This T cell receptor (beta chain) was captured by sequencing in a study of CD8 T cells in Susac syndrome. Findings of the study overall: The study acknowledged a relatively small number of individuals in its TCR sequencing and HLA analysis.

The control group consisted of healthy donors matched for age and sex. The TEMRA cells underwent FACS enrichment, while the CD8+ and CD4+ T cells underwent negative isolation. This CDR3 has 12 residues. The V gene lost 7 bases and the J gene lost 5 bases, with 12 bases spanning the gap. Per the germline V gene, CDR1 is SEHNR and CDR2 is FQNEAQ (reference sequence). With regard to this clonotype: Its antigen remains unknown.

RNA, at about 0.5 to 1 ug, was reverse transcribed with random hexamers. Across 54 Vbeta and 13 Jbeta, immunoSEQ multiplex PCR amplified TCR beta CDR3. TCRdb reprocessed the immunoSEQ multiplex PCR reads with MiXCR, giving one entry per CDR3 protein. The sample records tens of thousands of distinct CDR3 sequences, approximately 93% being singletons. The sample was CD8+ T cells from PBMCs. This chain links TRBV7-9 with TRBJ2-7; perhaps TRBD2 as D (7 bases). The sequence came from a human donor in good health. The CDR3 reads CASTSGGHEQYF. DNA for the CDR3: TGTGCCAGCACCTCGGGGGGCCACGAGCAGTACTTC.